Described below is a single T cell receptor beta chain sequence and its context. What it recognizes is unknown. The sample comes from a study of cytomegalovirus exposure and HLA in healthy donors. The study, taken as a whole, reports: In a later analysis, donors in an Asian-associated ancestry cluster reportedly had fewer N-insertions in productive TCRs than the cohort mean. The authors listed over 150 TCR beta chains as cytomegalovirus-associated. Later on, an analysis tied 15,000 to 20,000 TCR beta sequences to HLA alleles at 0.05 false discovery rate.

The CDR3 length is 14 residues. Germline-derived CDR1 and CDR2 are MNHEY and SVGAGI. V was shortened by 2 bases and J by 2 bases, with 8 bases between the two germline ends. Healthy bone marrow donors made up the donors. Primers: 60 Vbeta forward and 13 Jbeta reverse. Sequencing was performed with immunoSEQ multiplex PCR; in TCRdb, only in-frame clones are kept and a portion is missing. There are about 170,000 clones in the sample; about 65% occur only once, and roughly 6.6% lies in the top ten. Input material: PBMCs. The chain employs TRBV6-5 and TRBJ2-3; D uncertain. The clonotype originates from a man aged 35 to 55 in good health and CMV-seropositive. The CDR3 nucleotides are TGTGCCAGCAGTTACACGATACTCACAGATACGCAGTATTTT. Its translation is CASSYTILTDTQYF.